These T cell receptor beta chains were read from a single sample in a study of T-cell reconstitution after alpha-beta-depleted transplantation in children. TCRdb reprocessed the PCR reads with MiXCR, giving one entry per CDR3 protein. The data show more than 550,000 distinct CDR3 sequences, approximately 10% seen once. The sequences come from PBMCs from the stem cell graft donor, collected from the stem cell graft. The receptor source for this set is a human donor who donated a stem cell graft to a child with acute myeloid leukemia. CDR3s include the opening cysteine and the closing phenylalanine or tryptophan. D genes are given only for firm matches. Rows may omit the clone size; those that give it use once, few, many or a size class.

size	V	D	length	J	CDR3	DNA
NA	TRBV6-2/TRBV6-3	NA	13	TRBJ1-2	CASRITGNYGYTF	TGTGCCAGCAGAATTACAGGGAACTATGGCTACACCTTC
NA	TRBV12-3/TRBV12-4	TRBD2	15	TRBJ2-7	CASSPTSGRAHEQYF	TGTGCCAGCAGTCCAACTAGCGGGAGAGCTCACGAGCAGTACTTC
few	TRBV15	TRBD2	17	TRBJ2-2	CATSRTPGLAPTGELFF	TGTGCCACCAGCAGGACCCCGGGACTAGCCCCTACCGGGGAGCTGTTTTTT
NA	TRBV6-2/TRBV6-3	TRBD1	14	TRBJ2-4	CASRRPGQSHIQYF	TGTGCCAGCAGGCGACCGGGACAGTCACACATTCAGTACTTC
few	TRBV4-3	NA	15	TRBJ2-2	CASSQAAQVNGELFF	TGCGCCAGCAGCCAAGCGGCGCAGGTTAACGGGGAGCTGTTTTTT
NA	TRBV29-1	NA	12	TRBJ2-7	CSVEADSVEQYF	TGCAGCGTTGAAGCGGACTCAGTGGAGCAGTACTTC
NA	TRBV27	NA	14	TRBJ2-2	CASKFHSNTGELFF	TGTGCCAGCAAATTCCACAGCAACACCGGGGAGCTGTTTTTT
many	TRBV7-2	NA	14	TRBJ2-1	CASSLVESYNEQFF	TGTGCCAGCAGCTTAGTCGAATCCTACAATGAGCAGTTCTTC
NA	TRBV20-1	TRBD2	14	TRBJ2-7	CSARRLAGEPEQYF	TGCAGTGCTAGGCGGCTAGCGGGAGAACCCGAGCAGTACTTC
many	TRBV28	NA	15	TRBJ1-1	CASTLGGWGNTEAFF	TGTGCCAGCACCCTGGGGGGTTGGGGGAACACTGAAGCTTTCTTT
few	TRBV20-1	TRBD2	14	TRBJ2-1	CSAPSGGSYNEQFF	TGCAGTGCTCCTAGCGGGGGTTCCTACAATGAGCAGTTCTTC
NA	TRBV7-2	TRBD1	16	TRBJ2-5	CASSQRQGDSGRTQYF	TGTGCCAGCAGCCAGCGACAGGGGGATTCGGGAAGGACCCAGTACTTC
NA	TRBV27	TRBD1	18	TRBJ1-2	CASSSSGQGSILIYGYTF	TGTGCCAGCAGTTCGTCGGGACAGGGGTCAATATTAATCTATGGCTACACCTTC
few	TRBV20-1	NA	14	TRBJ1-2	CSARKAGADYGYTF	TGCAGTGCTAGAAAGGCAGGGGCGGACTATGGCTACACCTTC
NA	TRBV18	NA	12	TRBJ1-1	CASSTKNTEAFF	TGTGCCAGCTCAACTAAGAACACTGAAGCTTTCTTT
few	TRBV6-2/TRBV6-3	TRBD1	13	TRBJ2-4	CASRPDRVDIQYF	TGTGCCAGCAGACCTGACAGGGTGGACATTCAGTACTTC
NA	TRBV7-2	NA	14	TRBJ2-5	CASSSTPTTWTQYF	TGTGCCAGCAGCTCGACCCCAACGACATGGACCCAGTACTTC
few	TRBV29-1	NA	14	TRBJ1-2	CSVHPGRAVEGYTF	TGCAGCGTCCACCCGGGCAGGGCGGTAGAGGGCTACACCTTC
few	TRBV7-3	TRBD2	15	TRBJ2-1	CASSLTPVAGHEQFF	TGTGCCAGCAGCTTAACGCCCGTAGCGGGACATGAGCAGTTCTTC
NA	TRBV6-2/TRBV6-3	NA	16	TRBJ1-4	CASSSPPTGYYEKLFF	TGTGCCAGCAGTTCTCCGCCGACAGGATATTATGAAAAACTGTTTTTT
NA	TRBV20-1	TRBD2	14	TRBJ2-1	CSADPALAGAEQFF	TGCAGTGCGGACCCGGCGCTAGCGGGAGCTGAGCAGTTCTTC
few	TRBV20-1	TRBD1	13	TRBJ1-5	CSARDRGGQPQHF	TGCAGTGCTCGAGACAGGGGTGGACAGCCCCAGCATTTT
few	TRBV7-9	NA	13	TRBJ1-3	CASRRDPGNTIYF	TGTGCCAGCAGGCGGGACCCTGGAAACACCATATATTTT
few	TRBV2	TRBD2	13	TRBJ2-7	CASRPSGRVEQYF	TGTGCCAGCAGACCTAGCGGGAGGGTCGAGCAGTACTTC
NA	TRBV20-1	NA	13	TRBJ2-7	CSAGRREPNEQYF	TGCAGTGCTGGACGGAGGGAACCTAACGAGCAGTACTTC
NA	TRBV25-1	TRBD1	15	TRBJ2-7	CASSEDQQGRYEQYF	TGTGCCAGCAGTGAAGACCAACAGGGGAGATACGAGCAGTACTTC
NA	TRBV10-3	NA	14	TRBJ2-1	CAIMRDPGDDEQFF	TGTGCCATCATGAGGGACCCGGGTGATGATGAGCAGTTCTTC
NA	TRBV7-6	TRBD2	15	TRBJ2-5	CASSPLAADGETQYF	TGTGCCAGCAGCCCTCTAGCGGCTGATGGAGAGACCCAGTACTTC
many	TRBV12-3/TRBV12-4	NA	11	TRBJ1-1	CASRRDFEAFF	TGTGCCAGCAGGAGGGATTTTGAAGCTTTCTTT
few	TRBV20-1	NA	11	TRBJ2-1	CSARDLGEQFF	TGCAGTGCTAGAGATTTGGGTGAGCAGTTCTTC
few	TRBV20-1	NA	15	TRBJ2-1	CSARGLGSSYNEQFF	TGCAGTGCTAGGGGACTGGGTAGCTCCTACAATGAGCAGTTCTTC
NA	TRBV10-3	NA	11	TRBJ2-7	CAISDVAELYF	TGTGCCATCAGTGATGTGGCCGAGCTGTACTTC
NA	TRBV25-1	NA	17	TRBJ1-5	CASSGGKDRSGNQPQHF	TGTGCCAGCAGTGGAGGAAAGGACCGATCAGGCAATCAGCCCCAGCATTTT
NA	TRBV28	TRBD1	15	TRBJ1-2	CASSSGQGAHYGYTF	TGTGCCAGCAGCTCCGGACAGGGGGCCCACTATGGCTACACCTTC
few	TRBV7-6	NA	17	TRBJ1-3	CASSLDSPPGAGNTIYF	TGTGCCAGCAGCTTGGACAGTCCCCCCGGGGCTGGAAACACCATATATTTT
many	TRBV12-3/TRBV12-4	NA	14	TRBJ2-5	CASSLQGVQETQYF	TGTGCCAGCAGTTTACAAGGGGTCCAAGAGACCCAGTACTTC
NA	TRBV5-1	NA	18	TRBJ2-7	CASSRTTPSGPSSYEQYF	TGCGCCAGCAGCCGGACGACCCCTTCGGGACCAAGCTCCTACGAGCAGTACTTC
few	TRBV5-5	TRBD2	16	TRBJ2-1	CASSLRASGRTNEQFF	TGTGCCAGCAGCTTGAGGGCTAGCGGGAGAACCAATGAGCAGTTCTTC
NA	TRBV7-8	NA	16	TRBJ2-7	CASSLSSGTLSYEQYF	TGTGCCAGCAGCTTGTCCTCCGGGACTCTCTCCTACGAGCAGTACTTC
many	TRBV18	NA	14	TRBJ2-5	CASSPRSYQETQYF	TGTGCCAGCTCACCACGCAGCTACCAAGAGACCCAGTACTTC
NA	TRBV12-3/TRBV12-4	NA	14	TRBJ1-2	CASNHREAGSGYTF	TGTGCCAGCAACCACAGGGAGGCTGGTTCTGGCTACACCTTC
few	TRBV20-1	TRBD1	14	TRBJ1-6	CSTIRDRGDSPLHF	TGCAGTACCATCCGGGACAGGGGGGATTCACCCCTCCACTTT
few	TRBV29-1	NA	13	TRBJ1-3	CSVGSSSGNTIYF	TGCAGCGTTGGGTCTAGCTCTGGAAACACCATATATTTT
NA	TRBV2	TRBD1	14	TRBJ2-7	CASSQEDRGHEQYF	TGTGCCAGCAGTCAAGAGGACAGGGGGCACGAGCAGTACTTC
few	TRBV29-1	NA	14	TRBJ2-7	CSSRTGNLGGEQYF	TGCAGCTCTCGCACAGGAAACTTGGGCGGCGAGCAGTACTTC